Given below is one T cell receptor (beta chain) in context. These data come from a study of cytomegalovirus exposure and HLA in healthy donors. About the research overall: A data release that came early held approximately 85 million unique TCRs from HLA-typed donors.

The J segment lost 4 bases and the V segment lost 5 bases, leaving 7 bases of the junction unmatched. The V gene's germline CDR1 is GTSNPN and CDR2 SVGIG (reference sequence). This CDR3 region has 14 residues. PCR primers comprised 60 Vbeta and 13 Jbeta primers. The table came from immunoSEQ multiplex PCR; TCRdb's copy has only in-frame clones and leaves some out. The sample has about 240,000 clones; 78% are singletons. The specimen sequenced was PBMCs. This sequence was found in a boy under 18 in good health and CMV-seronegative. This chain links TRBV30 with TRBJ2-3; 9 bases match TRBD1. CDR3: CAWGRGQGADTQYF. The CDR3 nucleotides read TGTGCCTGGGGGAGGGGACAGGGTGCAGATACGCAGTATTTT.